The clone carrying this T cell receptor (beta chain) qualifies as large (0.1 to 1%). The target antigen is unknown. The ends were cut back, 6 bases at V and 2 bases at J, with 14 bases in the middle. Germline CDR1 reads LGHNT; CDR2 reads FRNRAP. The CDR3 contains 15 residues. This specimen comes from a study of circulating CD8 cells and anti-PD-1 response in melanoma. Four subsets defined by PD-1 and/or TIGIT were sorted from live CD3+CD8+TCRalphabeta+ cells. General observations from the study: Published repertoire comparisons used only baseline and M1 samples. Clonotype sharing was highest between DPOS and TIGIT subsets.

The QIAseq Immune Repertoire TCR panel built the libraries from roughly 15 ng of total RNA. TCRdb re-analysed the reads in MiXCR, keeping a single row per CDR3 protein. The sample has over a thousand distinct CDR3 sequences, around a tenth seen once. Sequenced material: CD8+ T cells from PBMCs, taken at baseline or after one month of anti-PD-1 therapy (not recorded which). The chain couples TRBV12-5 to TRBJ1-5; D ambiguous. This clonotype originated in a human donor with melanoma. The CDR3 here is CASGSGWGGNQPQHF. The DNA for the CDR3 is TGTGCTAGTGGCTCCGGATGGGGTGGCAATCAGCCCCAGCATTTT.